This T cell receptor (beta chain) was retrieved from a study of blood T cell repertoires in COVID-19. Authors' analysis steps: Nucleated cell counts were estimated from reference gene primer amplification. TCRdb's copy holds only in-frame clones and misses some; the assay was immunoSEQ multiplex PCR. The V and J calls and clone size were taken over from that table, and D and trimming were inferred from the DNA. The data contain about 140,000 clones, 85% to 90% of them singletons. Study members were between about 18 and 100 years old and lived in 24 US regions. V lost 6 bases to trimming and J lost 7 bases; unmatched junction nucleotides: 12. The CDR3 length is 13 residues. The germline gives CDR1 GTSNPN, CDR2 SVGIG (reference sequence).

V gene TRBV30 combines with J gene TRBJ2-7; 7 positions agree with TRBD2. The sample comprised PBMCs or T cells enriched from blood (not recorded which). The TCR comes from a man between 60 and 75 years old who had recovered from COVID-19. DNA of the CDR3: TGTGCCTGTCGTGGGGGGAGGGCCGGTGAGCAGTACTTC. This sequence encodes CACRGGRAGEQYF.